This paragraph covers one T cell receptor beta chain sequence. What antigen it recognizes has not been identified. Per-base qualities were not stored, and no clone one base away is much larger. The data are from a study of cytomegalovirus exposure and HLA in healthy donors (dated by TCRdb to about 2017). Regarding the study in general: An earlier analysis of some 600 of the donors reported about 280 Gb of sequence data and 95 million to 120 million unique TCR beta sequences obtained from about 170 million T cells. Roughly 310 gigabases of sequencing data and approximately 80 million unique TCR sequences were included in an early release covering several hundred HLA-typed donors. Among the roughly 400 genotyped donors, 81% belonged to the genetic ancestry cluster associated with self-reported Caucasian donors. The study aimed to test whether signatures of past pathogen exposure could be identified by cataloging public T cell receptors. The study used immunosequencing to profile the T cell repertoires of about 670 subjects and linked those repertoires to cytomegalovirus serostatus. Besides the first cohort of under 700 subjects, a separate validation cohort made up of 120 different subjects was used. To predict cytomegalovirus infection status, the study combined high-throughput TCR immunosequencing, statistical association of individual TCRs with disease status, and machine learning. A later analysis re-examined previously published TCR beta repertoires from just over 650 donors and added high-resolution HLA genotyping to investigate patterns of TCR occurrence. Rather than drawing on any new phenotypic data, the later analysis identified candidate immune exposures from TCR beta sequences and the way those sequences occurred across donors. An earlier analysis of more than 450 of the donors used high-throughput TCR beta sequencing to judge whether each TCR beta V gene segment behaved as functional or pseudogenic. Donor age, sex, ethnicity and CMV serostatus were compiled alongside the repertoire data. In a later genetic analysis, genome-wide SNP genotypes for about three fifths of the 666 donors were used, and that subset was treated as a discovery cohort. Every discovery cohort repertoire had been produced on one sequencing platform. Both class I and class II loci were covered by HLA typing, at four-digit resolution. Typing coverage varied by locus: about 620-640 donors for A, B, C, DRB1 and DQB1; 500 to 550 for DQA1; approximately 610 for DPA1; roughly 470 for DPB1. Four to six DR-DQ haplotypes were handled as single units for association and clustering, since linkage in the cohort was strong. On average, approximately 250,000 unique TCR beta nucleotide sequences were sequenced per donor among roughly 430 genotyped donors of the cohort, with roughly 20% of those sequences being non-productive. The study at large found these results: Broadly in line with IMGT annotations, most TCR beta V segments showed up in productive rearrangements about 87% or about 30% of the time in an earlier analysis of several hundred of the donors. A further reported finding was that TCR beta sequences accurately predicted the HLA-A and HLA-B alleles for most subjects in the first cohort. According to the authors, the approach could potentially be generalized to other disease states and immunological phenotypes. Because some donors lacked HLA typing at each locus, the association tests relied only on the typed subset. Correlated functional status among segregating V segments might be attributable to linkage disequilibrium, but an unknown experimental factor could not be ruled out. While some public TCRs were present in many individuals, most TCR sequences turned up only very rarely across donors. Most CMV-associated TCR beta chains appeared to be HLA-restricted in a later analysis, and the HLA associations seemed to be driven largely by CMV exposure. In a later analysis, the rate of TCR association differed among HLA loci, with DRB1 alleles having the most associated TCRs and HLA-C alleles having the fewest. The only immune exposure information available for the cohort was CMV serostatus. In the study, roughly 160 TCR beta chains were listed as associated with cytomegalovirus. Some IMGT-functional V segments, including TRBV6-2 and TRBV6-3, could not be distinguished by the 87-base-pair reads and were therefore excluded. A cluster of highly shared sequence variants was judged likely to represent a technical artifact of the sequencing pipeline. In a later analysis, 16,951 TCR beta sequences were associated with specific HLA alleles at a false discovery rate of 0.05. A later genetic analysis associated a missense DCLRE1C variant with V-gene and J-gene trimming of TCR beta chains, and an independent cohort replicated the association. This cohort had only TCR beta chains sequenced, and the lack of alpha or paired-chain data limited which features could be detected. The earlier analysis of some 560 of the donors excluded around 17 rarely observed V segments, including chromosome 9 orphons, because counts were too low. In a later analysis, HLA-associated TCR beta chains showed more clonal expansion and lower generation probabilities than non-associated chains that were equally common. Assigning TCR associations to individual alleles was difficult when HLA alleles, especially DR and DQ, strongly co-occurred. According to a later genetic analysis, donors in an Asian-associated ancestry cluster had fewer N-insertions in productive TCRs than the approximately 670-donor mean. Sequencing depth was assumed to be roughly uniform across donors in the presence/absence analyses, though that assumption may not hold. The classifier was reported to diagnose cytomegalovirus status with high specificity and sensitivity in both the original and validation cohorts. Three of the identified cytomegalovirus-associated TCR beta chains were confirmed in vitro to be specific for cytomegalovirus antigens. A later analysis reported that several top co-occurrence clusters appeared linked to parvovirus B19, influenza, CMV and Epstein-Barr virus.

The library was made by the immunoSEQ multiplex PCR assay. For the multiplex PCR, a mixture combining 60 forward primers for TCR Vbeta segments and 13 reverse primers for TCR Jbeta segments was used. The CDR3 region of rearranged TCR beta genes was amplified from genomic DNA by a multiplex PCR assay. The Illumina HiSeq System was used to sequence the amplified TCR beta libraries as 87-base-pair reads. The original methods were these. A later analysis tallied some 79 million unique TCR beta chains across the 640 or so repertoires, and some 10 million of those chains were shared by two or more donors. To remove PCR and sequencing errors, raw reads were error-corrected and collapsed into unique sequences using a nearest-neighbor algorithm that merged closely related sequences. CDR3 sequences were aligned to IMGT reference sequences to assign V, D and J gene segments. For a sequence to be retained, a match of at least six nucleotides to both a V gene segment and a J gene segment was required. A rearrangement counted as productive if the CDR3 had no stop codons and remained in frame with V and J, and every other rearrangement counted as non-productive. CDR3 was defined by IMGT convention, running from the second conserved V-encoded cysteine to the conserved J-encoded phenylalanine. In an earlier analysis of 550 to 650 of the donors, sequences lacking an unambiguous match to a single V gene segment were excluded. An earlier analysis of almost 600 of the donors classified V segments as functional when productive rearrangements were above 56.7% and as segregating when the standard deviation between donors was above 5%. A statistical classification framework was developed to diagnose cytomegalovirus status using the catalog of TCR beta chain sequences. In a later analysis, V and J genes were assigned by comparing TCR nucleotide sequences against IMGT/GENE-DB human TR gene sequences. A later analysis assigned CDR3 sequences and most-parsimonious VDJ recombination scenarios with the TCRdist pipeline. A later analysis defined each TCR beta chain by its CDR3 amino acid sequence plus V-gene family, and excluded reads lacking a unique V-gene family. In a later analysis, 450 to 600 highly shared, low-generation-probability nucleotide sequences were removed to address suspected cross-contamination and a sequencing artifact. In a later analysis, a clonal expansion index was calculated for each public chain from normalized within-repertoire ranks of inferred template counts. Generation probabilities in a later analysis came from a VDJ recombination model fitted to out-of-frame rearrangements, and those results were checked against IGoR. Hypergeometric tests were used in a later analysis to score TCR-TCR, TCR-HLA and TCR-CMV co-occurrence, with a repertoire-size bias correction applied to the TCR pairs. False discovery rates were estimated in a later analysis by permuting HLA or CMV assignments 20 times. In a later analysis, co-occurring TCRs were grouped using DBSCAN, and TCRdist sequence similarity was added for clustering within HLA-allele-positive subsets. Repertoires with fewer than 30,000 or more than 120,000 public chains were left out of co-occurrence clustering, as were four to six repertoires with anomalous nucleotide sharing. The clones in this table, taken by TCRdb from immuneACCESS, are in-frame only. Not every clone is retained; where verified, under half of the shortfall comes from an unresolved V gene, and the cause of the rest is unknown. The V and J calls and clone size were taken over from that table, and D and trimming were inferred from the DNA. For this sample there are approximately 170,000 clones; around 75% appear just once. About 4.3% of the sample is in the top ten clones.

The cohort was made up of 666 healthy bone marrow donors. At the time of sampling, every cohort member was nominally healthy, though immune exposures that went unrecorded were likely present. The donor was CMV seropositive and was included in the group of approximately 300 seropositive cohort members. Every donor gave a peripheral blood sample, and the peripheral blood mononuclear cells from that sample were used for TCR beta sequencing. Genomic DNA extraction from the blood cell samples was performed with the Qiagen DNeasy Blood Extraction Kit. CDR1 and CDR2 were assigned from the germline V gene as MGHRA and YSYEKL. Trimming leaves V shorter by 0 bases and J shorter by 3 bases, with the junction holding 4 bases beyond the gene matches. From the cysteine up to the phenylalanine, the CDR3 has a length of 15 residues. The sequence is cut down to CDR3 DNA, 45 bases in frame from base 1.

The V and J genes are TRBV4-1 and TRBJ1-2; 7 middle bases align to TRBD1. The sequence came from a young man in good health and CMV-seropositive. Specimen: PBMCs. CDR3 loop: CASSQDDREDYGYTF. The DNA is as follows: TGCGCCAGCAGCCAAGACGACAGGGAAGACTATGGCTACACCTTC.